The 11 T cell receptor beta chains presented below share a single source sample, sequenced in a study of T cell responses to AZD1222 COVID-19 vaccine. Using immunoSEQ multiplex PCR, the repertoire was profiled, and TCRdb retains in-frame clones only, with some absent. The sample has 110,000 to 150,000 clones; approximately 91% are singletons. The sample consisted of peripheral blood, taken 28 days after the second AZD1222 dose. These receptors all come from an adult who received the AZD1222 COVID-19 vaccine.

This clone has a single count. The V call is TRBV5-1, the J call TRBJ2-7; no definite D call. Per germline, CDR1 SGHRS and CDR2 YFSETQ. V lost 4 bases and J 3 bases, leaving 5 bases between the germline ends. This CDR3 is built from 11 residues. The CDR3 DNA is TGCGCCAGCAGCGCTTACTACGAGCAGTACTTC. This codes for CASSAYYEQYF.

The chain joins TRBV7-9 to TRBJ2-2, with no clear D. Germline lookup yields CDR1 SEHNR and CDR2 FQNEAQ (reference sequence). Between the trimmed V and J ends, which lost 9 bases and 0 bases, there was a span of 11 bases. The CDR3 is 14 amino acids. For the CDR3, the DNA is TGTGCCAGTCTGGGCAGCACGAACACCGGGGAGCTGTTTTTT. Amino acid sequence: CASLGSTNTGELFF. The full variable domain, in which reference TRBV7-9 and TRBJ2-2 provide the parts outside the CDR3, is DTGVSQNPRHKITKRGQNVTFRCDPISEHNRLYWYRQTLGQGPEFLTYFQNEAQLEKSRLLSDRFSAERPKGSFSTLEIQRTEQGDSAMYLCASLGSTNTGELFFGEGSRLTVL.

This chain joins TRBV7-8 and TRBJ1-4; D gene unclear. CDR3 length equals 14 residues. Germline V gene sequence: CDR1 SGHVS, CDR2 FQNEAQ. Trimming left V 6 bases short and J 7 bases short, with 15 bases between. DNA of the CDR3: TGTGCCAGCAGGCCAAGTAGTCGGGTTGAAAAACTGTTTTTT. Translating it yields CASRPSSRVEKLFF.

The chain combines TRBV4-1 with TRBJ1-1, with a tentative D call TRBD1 (6 bases). This CDR3 region has 18 residues. Germline V gene lookup returns CDR1 MGHRA and CDR2 YSYEKL. The V and J ends lost 3 bases and 0 bases respectively, with 20 bases between them. The CDR3 DNA follows: TGCGCCAGCAGCCACAAAAGGGAACAGGGAAAATTGAACACTGAAGCTTTCTTT. It translates to CASSHKREQGKLNTEAFF.

This chain uses TRBV2 with TRBJ1-4, with TRBD1 as a possible D gene (5 bases). V was pared by 6 bases and J by 8 bases, with 10 bases between. The CDR3 is 12 amino acids. CDR1 is SNHLY, CDR2 FYNNEI, per germline. The CDR3 sequence is CASRGPGEKLFF. The CDR3 bases are TGTGCCAGCAGGGGGCCGGGAGAAAAACTGTTTTTT.

The gene calls are TRBV6-5 and TRBJ1-2, with D perhaps matching TRBD1 (6 bases). V gave up 4 bases and J gave up 2 bases, with 11 bases separating them. From germline, CDR1 is MNHEY and CDR2 SVGAGI. The CDR3 length is 14 residues. CDR3 in amino acids: CASSFYRVNYGYTF. DNA of the CDR3: TGTGCCAGCAGTTTCTACAGGGTGAACTATGGCTACACCTTC.

The rearrangement joins TRBV5-1 to TRBJ1-1, with D unresolved. Trimming shortened V by 0 bases and J by 3 bases, and 9 bases separated the two germline ends. CDR1 is SGHRS and CDR2 is YFSETQ in the germline V gene. The length of the CDR3 is 14 residues. The CDR3 DNA reads TGCGCCAGCAGCTTGGTTGGAGAGGACACTGAAGCTTTCTTT. Translated: CASSLVGEDTEAFF.

V is TRBV6-5 and J is TRBJ1-2; possibly TRBD1 for D (5 bases). V was shortened by 6 bases and J by 4 bases, with 18 bases between the two germline ends. Germline V gives CDR1 MNHEY, CDR2 SVGAGI. CDR3 length equals 15 residues. The CDR3 protein is CASRPGGARGYGYTF. The CDR3 DNA sequence: TGTGCCAGCAGACCTGGAGGGGCCCGCGGCTATGGCTACACCTTC.

V usage is TRBV5-4 and J usage is TRBJ1-2; no clear D gene. Germline CDR1 and CDR2: SGHNT and YYREEE (reference sequence). The CDR3 runs to 14 residues. The V end was cut by 0 bases, the J end by 5 bases, with 11 bases between. This chain's CDR3 is CASSLDGDGYGYTF. The CDR3 bases are TGTGCCAGCAGCTTGGATGGGGATGGGTATGGCTACACCTTC.

V usage is TRBV9 and J usage is TRBJ2-1; 9 bases map to TRBD2. Losses at the gene ends were 3 bases for V and 3 bases for J; bases not matched to a gene: 10. The germline gives CDR1 SGDLS, CDR2 YYNGEE. There are 17 residues in the CDR3. The CDR3 sequence is CASSGNAVAGVYNEQFF. The CDR3 DNA follows: TGTGCCAGCAGCGGGAACGCCGTAGCGGGGGTCTACAATGAGCAGTTCTTC.

This clone was seen only once. The J gene is TRBJ1-2, the V gene TRBV5-1; weak D call: TRBD1 (5 bases). Germline V gives CDR1 SGHRS, CDR2 YFSETQ. The CDR3 has 17 amino acids. V was trimmed by 4 bases and J by 2 bases, leaving 21 bases between them. This CDR3 is CASSPRAGTGVNYGYTF. The CDR3 region has the DNA TGCGCCAGCAGCCCCCGCGCAGGGACTGGGGTAAACTATGGCTACACCTTC.